This TCR beta chain was obtained from a study of Graves' ophthalmopathy and Graves' hyperthyroidism. As diagnostic evidence, clinical symptoms, serum thyroxine, TRAb, thyroid ultrasound and orbital computed tomography were relied upon. PBMCs were density-gradient isolated from about 9.6 ml fresh blood. From germline, CDR1 is SGHTA and CDR2 FQGNSA. The CDR3 runs 15 residues. V was trimmed by 1 base and J by 8 bases, leaving 12 bases between them. TCR beta CDR3 amplification used RNA transcripts. Second-round multiplex PCR came after a first-round RT-PCR that employed HTBI primers. TCRdb used MiXCR to reprocess the multiplex PCR reads, holding one entry per CDR3 protein. This sample has almost 750,000 distinct CDR3 sequences, with 40% found just once. In regard to this clonotype: Since no conserved phenylalanine or tryptophan closes the CDR3, a read error is the likely cause.

Sequenced sample: peripheral blood. The clonotype comes from an adult man with Graves' ophthalmopathy. J is TRBJ1-6 and V is TRBV7-2, with D hard to call. CDR3 DNA sequence: TGTGCCAGCAGCTTAGAGTGGGGTCGTGATTCACCCCTCCACCTT. Protein product: CASSLEWGRDSPLHL.